These 19 T cell receptor beta chains share one sample of origin, sequenced in a study of vaccination effects on CD4 cells after COVID-19. The data were produced by immunoSEQ multiplex PCR, yet TCRdb's version contains in-frame clones alone and is incomplete. Counted here are about 61,000 clones, about four fifths occurring once; the ten biggest clones make up roughly 2.7%. Antigen-specific CD4+ T cells were first expanded with viral peptide pools by the ViraFEST assay and only then sequenced. Following culture for approximately 11 days, CD4+ T cells were isolated. Antigens of these TCRs are unknown. The sample consisted of CD4+ T cells from PBMCs cultured with HCoV-229E spike peptides, taken before COVID-19 vaccination. The receptors were sampled from a human donor who received a COVID-19 vaccine.

V is TRBV5-1 and J is TRBJ2-1; 8 bases align to TRBD2. Trimming cost V 4 bases and J 3 bases; bases outside gene matches: 6. The V gene's germline CDR1 is SGHRS and CDR2 YFSETQ. The CDR3 runs 15 residues. This CDR3 reads CASSDSGDDYNEQFF. CDR3 bases: TGCGCCAGCAGCGATAGCGGGGACGACTACAATGAGCAGTTCTTC. The full variable domain, with the rest looked up from reference TRBV5-1 and TRBJ2-1, is KAGVTQTPRYLIKTRGQQVTLSCSPISGHRSVSWYQQTPGQGLQFLFEYFSETQRNKGNFPGRFSGRQFSNSRSEMNVSTLELGDSALYLCASSDSGDDYNEQFFGPGTRLTVL.

This clone appeared once. V usage is TRBV19 and J usage is TRBJ1-3; TRBD1 matches at 7 bases. The CDR3 loop spans 16 amino acids. The J segment lost 0 bases and the V segment lost 5 bases, leaving 7 bases of the junction unmatched. Germline lookup yields CDR1 LNHDA and CDR2 SQIVND (reference sequence). The CDR3 DNA sequence: TGTGCCAGTAGTTTGGGGACAGAAATCTCTGGAAACACCATATATTTT. Amino acid sequence: CASSLGTEISGNTIYF. Combining the CDR3 with reference TRBV19 and TRBJ1-3 gives the whole variable domain DGGITQSPKYLFRKEGQNVTLSCEQNLNHDAMYWYRQDPGQGLRLIYYSQIVNDFQKGDIAEGYSVSREKKESFPLTVTSAQKNPTAFYLCASSLGTEISGNTIYFGEGSWLTVV.

In DNA, the CDR3 is TGTGCCAGCAGCGTAAGCGGGACGACTGGAAACACCATATATTTT. It codes for CASSVSGTTGNTIYF. The chain links TRBV9 to TRBJ1-3; perhaps TRBD1 as D (5 bases). V shed 1 base and J shed 2 bases, with 10 bases lying between them. This CDR3 region has 15 residues. Germline loops: CDR1 SGDLS, CDR2 YYNGEE.

This clone was counted only a few times. V gene TRBV10-3 combines with J gene TRBJ1-2; D uncertain. V shed 0 bases and J shed 4 bases, with 18 bases lying between them. The CDR3 loop spans 17 amino acids. From germline, CDR1 is ENHRY and CDR2 SYGVKD. DNA of the CDR3: TGTGCCATCAGTGAGTCGCCGGAAGGGTTAGGAGTCTATGGCTACACCTTC. It yields the protein CAISESPEGLGVYGYTF.

This chain links TRBV21-1 with TRBJ2-3; the table gives TRBD2 as D, unverified against the DNA. TRBV21-1 corresponds to a pseudogene. This CDR3 contains 14 residues. The CDR3 DNA reads as TGTGCCAGCAGCAAAGCAAGACTTGGCGATACGCAGTATTTT. It translates to CASSKARLGDTQYF.

CDR3 sequence reads: CASSQSRGRSWTEAFF. CDR3 DNA: TGCGCCAGCAGCCAATCCCGGGGACGGTCGTGGACTGAAGCTTTCTTT. The chain is built from TRBV4-3 and TRBJ1-1; tentative D call: TRBD1 (5 bases). V was pared by 2 bases and J by 5 bases, with 18 bases between. CDR1 and CDR2 from the germline V gene are LGHNA and YSLEER. CDR3 length equals 16 residues.

CDR3: CASSYSMRGTEAFF. CDR3 nucleotides: TGTGCCAGCAGTTACTCGATGCGGGGCACTGAAGCTTTCTTT. The rearrangement links TRBV6-5 to TRBJ1-1; D remains ambiguous. The CDR3 spans 14 residues. Germline loops: CDR1 MNHEY, CDR2 SVGAGI. Trimming removed 0 bases from V and 4 bases from J, with 9 bases in between.

This clone was seen more than once but under ten times. The chain is built from TRBV18 and TRBJ1-1; D not certain. Trimming pared 1 base from V and 2 bases from J, leaving 2 bases between. The CDR3 consists of 12 residues. The germline gives CDR1 KGHSH, CDR2 LQKENI. In DNA form, the CDR3 reads TGTGCCAGCTCACCACGAAACACTGAAGCTTTCTTT. This codes for CASSPRNTEAFF.

The chain has TRBV14 and TRBJ1-6; D is unresolved. The V gene lost 3 bases and the J gene lost 9 bases, with 15 bases spanning the gap. Germline CDR1 SGHDN, CDR2 FVKESK. The CDR3 is 15 residues long. The CDR3, as DNA: TGTGCCAGCAGCCAGAACATGGCAGGTAGTTCACCCCTCCACTTT. Protein sequence: CASSQNMAGSSPLHF.

The table lists this clone with a few counts. V gene TRBV24-1 combines with J gene TRBJ1-1; no firm D call. The CDR3 runs to 12 residues. Germline CDR1 and CDR2: KGHDR and SFDVKD. Trimming stripped 10 bases from V and 1 base from J, with 9 bases between. The CDR3 DNA sequence: TGTGCCACGACGATACAGAACACTGAAGCTTTCTTT. This gives the protein CATTIQNTEAFF.

The chain links TRBV15 to TRBJ1-1; D unclear. There are 14 residues in the CDR3. Germline CDR1 and CDR2: LNHNV and YYDKDF (reference sequence). V was trimmed by 1 base and J by 6 bases, leaving 12 bases between them. CDR3 sequence: CATSRGAGIPEAFF. Written as DNA, the CDR3 is TGTGCCACCAGCAGAGGAGCGGGGATCCCTGAAGCTTTCTTT.

The chain has TRBV7-9 and TRBJ1-1; D may be TRBD1 (6 bases). Germline V CDR1 and CDR2: SEHNR, FQNEAQ (reference sequence). The CDR3 consists of 16 residues. Trimming removed 5 bases from V and 0 bases from J, with 16 bases in between. CDR3: CASSITPGHLNTEAFF. CDR3 DNA sequence: TGTGCCAGCAGCATCACCCCGGGACACCTGAACACTGAAGCTTTCTTT.

This clone was seen once. The gene calls are TRBV7-2 and TRBJ1-2, with 7 bases that match TRBD1. CDR3 length equals 14 residues. The germline V gene has CDR1 SGHTA and CDR2 FQGNSA. Trimming took 0 bases from V and 9 from J; bases not matched to a gene: 7. In DNA form, the CDR3 reads TGTGCCAGCAGCTTAGCGCTAAGGGGGCGCAGCTACACCTTC. It yields the protein CASSLALRGRSYTF. The full variable domain, completed using reference TRBV7-2 and TRBJ1-2, is GAGVSQSPSNKVTEKGKDVELRCDPISGHTALYWYRQSLGQGLEFLIYFQGNSAPDKSGLPSDRFSAERTGGSVSTLTIQRTQQEDSAVYLCASSLALRGRSYTFGSGTRLTVV.

V usage is TRBV5-1 and J usage is TRBJ1-2; D call uncertain. The CDR3 contains 13 residues. Per germline, CDR1 SGHRS and CDR2 YFSETQ. The V gene lost 0 bases and the J gene lost 8 bases, with 11 bases spanning the gap. The CDR3 DNA is TGCGCCAGCAGCTTGGAGGTTGAGGGCGGCTACACCTTC. This codes for CASSLEVEGGYTF. The entire variable domain, with the rest obtained from reference TRBV5-1 and TRBJ1-2, is as follows: KAGVTQTPRYLIKTRGQQVTLSCSPISGHRSVSWYQQTPGQGLQFLFEYFSETQRNKGNFPGRFSGRQFSNSRSEMNVSTLELGDSALYLCASSLEVEGGYTFGSGTRLTVV.

This clone has only a few counts. CDR3 nucleotide sequence: TGTGCCAGCGGGGGACAAGGGACAGGGAACACTGAAGCTTTCTTT. Amino acid sequence: CASGGQGTGNTEAFF. The rearrangement joins TRBV28 to TRBJ1-1; 8 bases are shared with TRBD1. Germline lookup yields CDR1 MDHEN and CDR2 SYDVKM. The ends lost 8 bases at V and 1 base at J; junction bases unmatched: 9. The CDR3 is 15 residues long.

The V gene is TRBV28, the J gene TRBJ1-2; no clear D gene. The germline gives CDR1 MDHEN, CDR2 SYDVKM. The length of the CDR3 is 12 residues. The V and J ends lost 5 bases and 6 bases respectively, with 10 bases between them. CDR3 region: CASSDFTDGYTF. The CDR3 DNA sequence: TGTGCCAGCAGTGACTTCACAGATGGCTACACCTTC.

This chain joins TRBV7-2 and TRBJ2-1; TRBD2 matches 7 bases. V lost 1 base and J lost 0; bases outside the gene matches: 3. This CDR3 spans 16 amino acids. Germline assignment: CDR1 SGHTA and CDR2 FQGNSA. CDR3 protein: CASSLGAGSSYNEQFF. The CDR3 coding sequence is TGTGCCAGCAGCTTAGGAGCGGGGAGCTCCTACAATGAGCAGTTCTTC.

The V gene is TRBV23-1, the J gene TRBJ1-6; 9 bases fit TRBD1. TRBV23-1 is classed as an ORF, of uncertain function. This CDR3 contains 19 residues. The V and J ends lost 6 bases and 0 bases, in that order; junction bases with no gene match: 12. The CDR3 DNA sequence: TGCGCCAGCAGCAAAACAGGGGGCCCTTGCAGCTCCTATAATTCACCCCTCCACTTT. Translated, it gives CASSKTGGPCSSYNSPLHF.

This chain joins TRBV7-9 and TRBJ2-7, with 10 bases that match TRBD2. The CDR3 spans 15 residues. Germline loops: CDR1 SEHNR, CDR2 FQNEAQ (reference sequence). The trim removed 5 bases at V and 2 bases at J, leaving 6 bases unmatched. The CDR3 reads CASSPSGGPTYEQYV. In nucleotides, the CDR3 is TGTGCCAGCAGCCCTAGCGGGGGCCCTACCTACGAGCAGTACGTC.